These 30 T cell receptor beta chains came from one sample sequenced in a study of cytomegalovirus exposure and HLA in healthy donors (dated by TCRdb to 2016 to 2017). Libraries were constructed by the immunoSEQ multiplex PCR assay. TCRdb took this table from immuneACCESS and kept in-frame rearrangements with V and J called. Such tables lack part of the clones; where checked against another copy, unresolved V genes explain under half of the gap, and the rest is unexplained. The sample profile shows about 270,000 clones; 80% to 90% of them were found once. Together, the top ten hold approximately 1% of the sample. The sequencing input was PBMCs. The receptors shown here come from a woman under 30 in good health and CMV-seronegative.

The rearrangement uses TRBV5-1 and TRBJ2-5; 7 positions match TRBD1. V lost 3 bases to trimming and J lost 5 bases; unmatched junction nucleotides: 10. CDR1 and CDR2 (germline): SGHRS, YFSETQ. The CDR3 loop spans 15 amino acids. CDR3 sequence: CASSSVPGGKETQYF. The CDR3 DNA follows: TGCGCCAGCAGCTCGGTACCAGGGGGTAAGGAGACCCAGTACTTC.

The rearrangement joins TRBV4-2 to TRBJ2-7, with 7 bases identical to TRBD1. The CDR3 covers 17 residues. J was trimmed by 3 bases and V by 1 base; bases with no gene match: 12. Germline V lookup: CDR1 LGHNA, CDR2 YNFKEQ. Here the CDR3 reads CASSQVSDRESYYEQYF. CDR3 nucleotide sequence: TGTGCCAGCAGCCAAGTCTCAGACAGGGAGTCATACTACGAGCAGTACTTC.

The chain couples TRBV28 to TRBJ1-2; D is ambiguous. CDR3 length: 11 residues. Deletions cut 3 bases from V and 4 bases from J, with 3 bases between. Germline loops: CDR1 MDHEN, CDR2 SYDVKM. DNA of the CDR3: TGTGCCAGCAGTTTCGTCTATGGCTACACCTTC. Its protein product is CASSFVYGYTF.

This clone was seen a single time. This chain joins TRBV28 and TRBJ2-5, with 13 bases fitting TRBD2. The V and J ends lost 0 bases and 5 bases, in that order; junction bases with no gene match: 9. The CDR3 spans 18 residues. Per germline, CDR1 MDHEN and CDR2 SYDVKM. The CDR3 DNA sequence: TGTGCCAGCAGTTTATGGGCCGGTACTAGCGGGGGGGCGGAGACCCAGTACTTC. Its protein product is CASSLWAGTSGGAETQYF.

V and J are TRBV11-3 and TRBJ1-1, with D maybe TRBD1 (6 bases). The CDR3 is 15 amino acids. Germline CDR1 is SGHNT and CDR2 is YENEEA. V was clipped by 5 bases and J by 5 bases, with 18 bases between them. The CDR3, as DNA: TGTGCCAGCAGCCCATATGGGGGCGTCGCGACTGAAGCTTTCTTT. Amino acid sequence: CASSPYGGVATEAFF.

In this sample, this clone turned up once. This chain joins TRBV7-8 and TRBJ2-7, with 9 bases aligning to TRBD1. The J segment lost 6 bases and the V segment lost 5 bases, leaving 5 bases of the junction unmatched. The CDR3 consists of 13 residues. Germline V gene lookup returns CDR1 SGHVS and CDR2 FQNEAQ. In DNA form, the CDR3 reads TGTGCCAGCAGCGGGACAGGGATTGGCGAGCAGTACTTC. Protein product: CASSGTGIGEQYF. The full variable domain, in which reference TRBV7-8 and TRBJ2-7 provide the parts outside the CDR3, is GAGVSQSPRYKVAKRGQDVALRCDPISGHVSLFWYQQALGQGPEFLTYFQNEAQLDKSGLPSDRFFAERPEGSVSTLKIQRTQQEDSAVYLCASSGTGIGEQYFGPGTRLTVT.

The gene calls are TRBV30 and TRBJ2-7; perhaps TRBD1 as D (7 bases). Trimming left V 1 base short and J 6 bases short, with 10 bases between. The CDR3 is made up of 12 amino acids. Germline assignment: CDR1 GTSNPN and CDR2 SVGIG (reference sequence). The chain's CDR3 is CAWSEQGGEQYF. The CDR3 region has the DNA TGTGCCTGGAGTGAGCAGGGGGGCGAGCAGTACTTC.

The genes are TRBV13 and TRBJ2-6; weak D call: TRBD2 (6 bases). Between the trimmed V and J ends, which lost 2 bases and 2 bases, there was a span of 13 bases. The CDR3 runs 17 residues. CDR1 and CDR2 (germline): PRHDT, FYEKMQ (reference sequence). This CDR3 is CASSLRVWEAGANVLTF. The DNA of the CDR3 is TGTGCCAGCAGCTTAAGGGTCTGGGAGGCTGGGGCCAACGTCCTGACTTTC.

The chain couples TRBV9 to TRBJ2-6, with D maybe TRBD1 (5 bases). Germline V gives CDR1 SGDLS, CDR2 YYNGEE. V lost 0 bases, J lost 2 bases, and 12 bases lay in between. CDR3 size: 17 residues. In DNA form, the CDR3 reads TGTGCCAGCAGCGTAGATTCCAGGGCGGCTGGGGCCAACGTCCTGACTTTC. Residues: CASSVDSRAAGANVLTF.

The V and J genes are TRBV5-1 and TRBJ2-7; 10 bases agree with TRBD1. This CDR3 is 17 amino acids long. Germline V gives CDR1 SGHRS, CDR2 YFSETQ. V gave up 4 bases and J gave up 4 bases; unmatched junction bases: 14. In DNA, the CDR3 is TGCGCCAGCAGCGTAGCCTTAACGGGACAGGGGCGGTACGAGCAGTACTTC. It yields the protein CASSVALTGQGRYEQYF.

This clone was detected only once. The chain combines TRBV7-9 with TRBJ2-7, with a weak D call TRBD2 (5 bases). CDR1 SEHNR and CDR2 FQNEAQ come from the germline V gene (reference sequence). This CDR3 is built from 15 residues. V was trimmed by 2 bases and J by 0 bases, leaving 11 bases between them. The CDR3 spells CASSLTSSTSYEQYF. CDR3 DNA: TGTGCCAGCAGCTTAACTAGTTCAACCTCCTACGAGCAGTACTTC.

V is TRBV2 and J is TRBJ1-1; TRBD1 agrees at 10 bases. The V gene's germline CDR1 is SNHLY and CDR2 FYNNEI. The trim removed 4 bases at V and 5 bases at J, leaving 7 bases unmatched. This CDR3 contains 15 residues. The CDR3 spells CASSVRPGQGTEAFF. In nucleotides, the CDR3 is TGTGCCAGCAGTGTCCGCCCGGGACAGGGGACTGAAGCTTTCTTT.

This clone has a handful of counts. V gene TRBV25-1 combines with J gene TRBJ1-2, with 7 bases that match TRBD1. V shed 4 bases and J 0 bases; nucleotides not matched to a gene: 11. The CDR3 runs to 17 residues. Per the germline V gene, CDR1 is MGHDK and CDR2 is SYGVNS. The CDR3 sequence is CASSGGAGGSANYGYTF. The CDR3 coding sequence is TGTGCCAGCAGTGGCGGCGCAGGGGGTTCCGCTAACTATGGCTACACCTTC.

The chain joins TRBV27 to TRBJ2-3, with D possibly TRBD1 on 6 matching bases. Trimming pared 5 bases from V and 0 bases from J, leaving 18 bases between. Germline V lookup: CDR1 MNHEY, CDR2 SMNVEV (reference sequence). CDR3 size: 17 residues. Here the CDR3 DNA reads TGTGCCAGCAGTCCCCCACGGACAGTTATTAGCACAGATACGCAGTATTTT. Translation: CASSPPRTVISTDTQYF.

The chain uses TRBV19 and TRBJ2-7, with 8 bases aligning to TRBD1. CDR1 is LNHDA and CDR2 is SQIVND in the germline V gene (reference sequence). J lost 3 bases, V lost 9 bases, and 7 bases had no gene match. CDR3 length: 13 amino acids. The CDR3 region has the DNA TGTGCCAGCTCGGACAGGGCCCGCTACGAGCAGTACTTC. It is translated as CASSDRARYEQYF.

The V gene is TRBV18, the J gene TRBJ1-4; D call uncertain. CDR3 length equals 15 residues. Trimming removed 2 bases at V and 10 bases at J, with 17 bases between. Per the germline V gene, CDR1 is KGHSH and CDR2 is LQKENI. The CDR3 sequence: CASSPTEDSPGKLFF. The CDR3 DNA is TGTGCCAGCTCACCAACGGAGGATTCACCTGGAAAACTGTTTTTT.

The chain couples TRBV7-2 to TRBJ1-1; D is ambiguous. There are 12 residues in the CDR3. The V end was cut by 5 bases, the J end by 4 bases, with 8 bases between. CDR1 is SGHTA, CDR2 FQGNSA, per germline. The CDR3 sequence: CASSPSTTEAFF. The DNA for the CDR3 is TGTGCCAGCAGCCCGAGCACCACTGAAGCTTTCTTT.

The gene calls are TRBV13 and TRBJ2-1; weak D call: TRBD1 (6 bases). Trimming took off 5 bases at V and 1 base at J, with 12 bases between the two ends. This CDR3 has 15 amino acids. Germline CDR1 is PRHDT and CDR2 is FYEKMQ (reference sequence). CDR3 in DNA: TGTGCCAGCAGCCTTAGACAGGTTTCCTACAATGAGCAGTTCTTC. Translation: CASSLRQVSYNEQFF.

The CDR3 region has the DNA TGTGCCAGCTCACCGGGACAGGTCGGAAATCAGCCCCAGCATTTT. Translation: CASSPGQVGNQPQHF. The rearrangement joins TRBV18 to TRBJ1-5; 8 bases are shared with TRBD1. J was trimmed by 4 bases and V by 3 bases; bases with no gene match: 5. This CDR3 comprises 15 residues. CDR1 KGHSH and CDR2 LQKENI come from the germline V gene.

The chain joins TRBV27 to TRBJ2-1; 11 positions match TRBD2. Germline values: CDR1 MNHEY, CDR2 SMNVEV (reference sequence). V trimming: 3 bases; J trimming: 12 bases; junction bases outside the gene matches: 7. The CDR3 runs 14 residues. The CDR3 DNA follows: TGTGCCAGCAGTTTTTCGACTAGCGGGAACGTGCAGTTCTTC. It encodes CASSFSTSGNVQFF.

J is TRBJ1-1 and V is TRBV6-5, with a weak D call TRBD1 (5 bases). Per the germline V gene, CDR1 is MNHEY and CDR2 is SVGAGI. Trimming removed 2 bases at V and 5 bases at J, with 9 bases between. The CDR3 loop spans 13 amino acids. The CDR3 DNA follows: TGTGCCAGCAGTTACATCCGGGGGACTGAAGCTTTCTTT. This gives the protein CASSYIRGTEAFF.

The chain combines TRBV7-2 with TRBJ2-7, with D tentatively TRBD1 (6 bases). Germline lookup yields CDR1 SGHTA and CDR2 FQGNSA. This CDR3 region has 15 residues. Trimming took off 5 bases at V and 3 bases at J, with 17 bases between the two ends. CDR3 sequence: CASSTGRGPRYEQYF. As DNA, the CDR3 is TGTGCCAGCAGCACCGGCAGGGGTCCCCGCTACGAGCAGTACTTC. Combining the CDR3 with reference TRBV7-2 and TRBJ2-7 gives the whole variable domain GAGVSQSPSNKVTEKGKDVELRCDPISGHTALYWYRQSLGQGLEFLIYFQGNSAPDKSGLPSDRFSAERTGGSVSTLTIQRTQQEDSAVYLCASSTGRGPRYEQYFGPGTRLTVT.

The chain joins TRBV29-1 to TRBJ2-4; no definite D call. Germline CDR1 is SQVTM and CDR2 is ANQGSEA. Between the trimmed V and J ends, which lost 7 bases and 0 bases, there was a span of 10 bases. The CDR3 runs to 13 residues. For the CDR3, the DNA is TGCAGCGCGGTGACACTAGCCAAAAACATTCAGTACTTC. Protein: CSAVTLAKNIQYF. Full variable domain (outside the CDR3, taken from reference TRBV29-1 and TRBJ2-4): SAVISQKPSRDICQRGTSLTIQCQVDSQVTMMFWYRQQPGQSLTLIATANQGSEATYESGFVIDKFPISRPNLTFSTLTVSNMSPEDSSIYLCSAVTLAKNIQYFGAGTRLSVL.

The rearrangement joins TRBV28 to TRBJ1-2, with TRBD1 matching over 12 bases. V trimming: 3 bases; J trimming: 7 bases; junction bases outside the gene matches: 6. This CDR3 region has 15 residues. Germline CDR1 reads MDHEN; CDR2 reads SYDVKM. Here the CDR3 reads CASSFWGDRGLGYTF. The CDR3 DNA reads as TGTGCCAGCAGTTTCTGGGGGGACAGGGGGCTTGGCTACACCTTC.

This sequence joins TRBV6-6 and TRBJ1-2; no firm D call. The germline V gene has CDR1 MNHNY and CDR2 SVGAGI (reference sequence). The CDR3 covers 15 residues. Trimming took 5 bases from V and 3 from J, leaving 16 bases between them. The CDR3 loop is CASSPEYLGDYGYTF. The CDR3, as DNA: TGTGCCAGCAGTCCCGAATACCTAGGTGACTATGGCTACACCTTC.

The V call is TRBV10-1, the J call TRBJ2-5; TRBD2 matches at 9 bases. The CDR3 runs to 15 residues. J lost 1 base, V lost 4 bases, and 4 bases had no gene match. Germline lookup yields CDR1 WNHNN and CDR2 SYGVQD (reference sequence). The DNA of the CDR3 is TGCGCCAGCAGTGCCATACTAGCGGGCCAAGAGACCCAGTACTTC. Its translation: CASSAILAGQETQYF.

This chain uses TRBV6-5 with TRBJ1-2, with 7 bases matching TRBD1. The CDR3 has 15 residues. The ends lost 0 bases at V and 4 bases at J; junction bases unmatched: 5. The germline V gene encodes CDR1 MNHEY and CDR2 SVGAGI. CDR3 amino acids: CASSYSGQEAYGYTF. The CDR3 coding sequence is TGTGCCAGCAGTTACTCAGGACAGGAGGCCTATGGCTACACCTTC.

CDR3 DNA: TGTGCCTGGAGCGGACTCGGGGGACTAGCGGGAGGGTTAGCCAAAAACATTCAGTACTTC. Translation: CAWSGLGGLAGGLAKNIQYF. The chain combines TRBV30 with TRBJ2-4; 16 nucleotides match TRBD2. CDR3 length: 20 amino acids. The germline V gene encodes CDR1 GTSNPN and CDR2 SVGIG (reference sequence). After removal of 3 bases from V and 0 bases from J, the junction contained 11 bases not matched to a gene.

V gene TRBV7-9 combines with J gene TRBJ2-7, with a tentative D call TRBD2 (6 bases). Germline-derived CDR1 and CDR2 are SEHNR and FQNEAQ (reference sequence). The CDR3 has 14 amino acids. The ends were cut back, 5 bases at V and 2 bases at J, with 13 bases in the middle. CDR3 residues: CASSPGLLTYEQYF. As DNA, the CDR3 is TGTGCCAGCAGCCCGGGACTCCTAACCTACGAGCAGTACTTC.

The chain joins TRBV11-2 to TRBJ2-2; 11 nucleotides match TRBD2. After removal of 8 bases from V and 7 bases from J, the junction contained 21 bases not matched to a gene. Per germline, CDR1 SGHAT and CDR2 FQNNGV. This CDR3 region has 19 residues. CDR3 region: CASGPPGRLAGGFYGELFF. The CDR3 nucleotides are TGTGCCAGCGGTCCCCCCGGCCGCCTAGCGGGGGGCTTTTACGGGGAGCTGTTTTTT.